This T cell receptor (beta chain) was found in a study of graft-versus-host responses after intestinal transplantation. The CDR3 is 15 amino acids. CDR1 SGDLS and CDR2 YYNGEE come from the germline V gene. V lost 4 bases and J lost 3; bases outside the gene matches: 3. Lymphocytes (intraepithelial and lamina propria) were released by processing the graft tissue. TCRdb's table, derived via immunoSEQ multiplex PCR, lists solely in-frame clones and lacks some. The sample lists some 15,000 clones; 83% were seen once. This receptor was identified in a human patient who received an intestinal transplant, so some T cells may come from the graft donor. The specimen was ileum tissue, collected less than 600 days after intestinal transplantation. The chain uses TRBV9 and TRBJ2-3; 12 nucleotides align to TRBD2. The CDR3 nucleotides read TGTGCCAGCAGCACAACTAGCGGGGGGACAGATACGCAGTATTTT. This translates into CASSTTSGGTDTQYF. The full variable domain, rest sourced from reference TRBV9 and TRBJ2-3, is DSGVTQTPKHLITATGQRVTLRCSPRSGDLSVYWYQQSLDQGLQFLIQYYNGEERAKGNILERFSAQQFPDLHSELNLSSLELGDSALYFCASSTTSGGTDTQYFGPGTRLTVL.